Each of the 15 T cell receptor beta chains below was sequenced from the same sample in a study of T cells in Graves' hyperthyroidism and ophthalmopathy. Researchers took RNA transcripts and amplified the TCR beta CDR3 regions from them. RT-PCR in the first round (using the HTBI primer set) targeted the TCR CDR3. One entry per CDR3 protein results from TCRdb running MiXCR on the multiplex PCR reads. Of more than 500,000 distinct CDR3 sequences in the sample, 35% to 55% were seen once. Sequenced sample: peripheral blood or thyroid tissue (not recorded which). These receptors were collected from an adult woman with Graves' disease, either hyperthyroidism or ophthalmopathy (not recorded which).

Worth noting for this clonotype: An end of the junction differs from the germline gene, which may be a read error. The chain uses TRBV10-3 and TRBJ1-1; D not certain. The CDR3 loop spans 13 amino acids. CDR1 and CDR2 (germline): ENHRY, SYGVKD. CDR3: CASSFSPLTEAFF. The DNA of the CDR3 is TGTGCCAGCAGTTTTTCCCCCCTCACTGAAGCTTTCTTT.

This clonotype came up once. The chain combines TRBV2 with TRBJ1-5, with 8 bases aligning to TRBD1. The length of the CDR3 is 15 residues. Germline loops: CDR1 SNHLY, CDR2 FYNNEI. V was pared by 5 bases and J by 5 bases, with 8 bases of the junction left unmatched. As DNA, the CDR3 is TGTGCCAGCAGTCGCGGGACAGGAGGGTATCAGCCCCAGCATTTT. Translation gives CASSRGTGGYQPQHF.

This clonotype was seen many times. This chain's CDR3 is CASSPPESPRRGAFF. Written as DNA, the CDR3 is TGTGCCAGCAGCCCCCCGGAGTCCCCACGCCGCGGGGCTTTCTTT. The V gene is TRBV11-2, the J gene TRBJ1-1; the D is unclear. The CDR3 is made up of 15 amino acids. The V gene lost 5 bases and the J gene lost 11 bases, with 24 bases spanning the gap. Germline CDR1 is SGHAT and CDR2 is FQNNGV. The full variable domain, in which reference TRBV11-2 and TRBJ1-1 provide the parts outside the CDR3, is EAGVAQSPRYKIIEKRQSVAFWCNPISGHATLYWYQQILGQGPKLLIQFQNNGVVDDSQLPKDRFSAERLKGVDSTLKIQPAKLEDSAVYLCASSPPESPRRGAFFGQGTRLTVV.

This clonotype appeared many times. CDR3 sequence reads: CASSFRQLHRQGDYGYTF. CDR3 bases: TGTGCCAGCAGCTTTAGACAACTTCACCGACAGGGTGACTATGGCTACACCTTC. The chain uses TRBV7-9 and TRBJ1-2; 7 bases line up with TRBD1. This CDR3 region has 18 residues. Germline V gene data show CDR1 as SEHNR and CDR2 as FQNEAQ (reference sequence). The V segment lost 3 bases and the J segment 3 bases; nucleotides outside the gene matches: 16.

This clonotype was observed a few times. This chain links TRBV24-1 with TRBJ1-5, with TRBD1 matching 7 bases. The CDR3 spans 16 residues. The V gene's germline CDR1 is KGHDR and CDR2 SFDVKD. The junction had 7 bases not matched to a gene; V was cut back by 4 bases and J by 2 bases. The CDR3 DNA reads TGTGCCACCAGTGACCAAGGGGGCAGGGGCAATCAGCCCCAGCATTTT. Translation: CATSDQGGRGNQPQHF.

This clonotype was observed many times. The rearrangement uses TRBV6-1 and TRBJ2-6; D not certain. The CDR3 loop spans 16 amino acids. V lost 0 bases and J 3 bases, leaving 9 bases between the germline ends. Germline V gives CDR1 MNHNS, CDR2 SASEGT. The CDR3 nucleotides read TGTGCCAGCAGTGAAGCTGGCGGAGTTGGGGCCAACGTCCTGACTTTC. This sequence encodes CASSEAGGVGANVLTF.

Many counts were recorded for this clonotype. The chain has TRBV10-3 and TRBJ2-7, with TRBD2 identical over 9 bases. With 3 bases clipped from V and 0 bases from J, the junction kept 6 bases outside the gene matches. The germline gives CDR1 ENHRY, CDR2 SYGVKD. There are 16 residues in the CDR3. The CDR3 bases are TGTGCCATCAGTGACCTAGCGGGACTCAGCTCCTACGAGCAGTACTTC. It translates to CAISDLAGLSSYEQYF.

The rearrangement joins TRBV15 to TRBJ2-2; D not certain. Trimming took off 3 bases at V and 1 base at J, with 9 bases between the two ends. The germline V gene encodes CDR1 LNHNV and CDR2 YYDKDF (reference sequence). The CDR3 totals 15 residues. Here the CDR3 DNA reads TGTGCCACCAGCAGCCCTACCCGGAACACCGGGGAGCTGTTTTTT. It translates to CATSSPTRNTGELFF. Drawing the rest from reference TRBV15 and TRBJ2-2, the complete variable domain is DAMVIQNPRYQVTQFGKPVTLSCSQTLNHNVMYWYQQKSSQAPKLLFHYYDKDFNNEADTPDNFQSRRPNTSFCFLDIRSPGLGDTAMYLCATSSPTRNTGELFFGEGSRLTVL.

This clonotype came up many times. The CDR3 sequence is CAITTGGDYGYTF. CDR3 sequence (DNA): TGTGCCATCACGACAGGGGGCGACTATGGCTACACCTTC. J is TRBJ1-2 and V is TRBV28; 10 bases agree with TRBD1. V shed 10 bases and J 3 bases; nucleotides not matched to a gene: 5. This CDR3 contains 13 residues. The V gene's germline CDR1 is MDHEN and CDR2 SYDVKM.

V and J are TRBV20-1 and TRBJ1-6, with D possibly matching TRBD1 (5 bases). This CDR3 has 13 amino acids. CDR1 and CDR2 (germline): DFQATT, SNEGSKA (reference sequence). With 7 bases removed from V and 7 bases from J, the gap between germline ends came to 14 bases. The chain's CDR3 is CSVRGSQNSPLHF. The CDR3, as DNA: TGCAGTGTTAGGGGCTCCCAAAATTCACCCCTCCACTTT.

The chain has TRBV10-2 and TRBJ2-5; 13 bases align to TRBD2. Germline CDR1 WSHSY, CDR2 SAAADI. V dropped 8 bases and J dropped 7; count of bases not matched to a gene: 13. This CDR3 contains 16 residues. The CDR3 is CASRSGLAGVGVTQYF. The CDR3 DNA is TGCGCCAGCCGTAGCGGACTAGCGGGAGTCGGGGTGACCCAGTACTTC.

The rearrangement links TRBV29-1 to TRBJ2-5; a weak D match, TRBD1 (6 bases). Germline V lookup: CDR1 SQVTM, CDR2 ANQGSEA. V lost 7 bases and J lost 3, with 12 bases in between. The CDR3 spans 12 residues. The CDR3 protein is CSGHRVEETQYF. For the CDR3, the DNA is TGCAGCGGACACAGGGTCGAAGAGACCCAGTACTTC.

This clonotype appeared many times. The CDR3 sequence: CASSLDSGHTAETQYF. In nucleotides, the CDR3 is TGTGCCAGCAGCTTGGACTCGGGACATACGGCGGAGACCCAGTACTTC. The chain is built from TRBV7-9 and TRBJ2-5; the D gene is possibly TRBD1 (6 bases). Per germline, CDR1 SEHNR and CDR2 FQNEAQ (reference sequence). This CDR3 spans 16 amino acids. Trimming removed 3 bases from V and 5 bases from J, with 19 bases in between.

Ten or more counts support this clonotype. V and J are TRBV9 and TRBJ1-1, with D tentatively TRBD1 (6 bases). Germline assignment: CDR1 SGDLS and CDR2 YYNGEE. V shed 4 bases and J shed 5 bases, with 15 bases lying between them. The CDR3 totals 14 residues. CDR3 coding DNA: TGTGCCAGCAGCCTTACAGGGATTTGGACTGAAGCTTTCTTT. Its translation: CASSLTGIWTEAFF.

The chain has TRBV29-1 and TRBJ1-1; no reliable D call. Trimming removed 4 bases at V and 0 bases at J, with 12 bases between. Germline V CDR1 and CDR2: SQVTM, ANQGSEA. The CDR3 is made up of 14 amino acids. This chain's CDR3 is CSVAARTLNTEAFF. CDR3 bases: TGCAGCGTTGCAGCAAGGACCTTGAACACTGAAGCTTTCTTT.